Shown below are 17 T cell receptor beta chains from a single sample sequenced in a study of PD-L1 blockade in urothelial cancer. TCRdb's copy holds only in-frame clones and misses some; the assay was immunoSEQ multiplex PCR. The sample lists 80,000 to 100,000 clones, about four fifths occurring once. Sequences were derived from PBMCs, sampled around atezolizumab (anti-PD-L1) treatment. Receptors originate from a man in his sixties or seventies with urothelial cancer.

This chain links TRBV5-1 with TRBJ2-7; D is unclear. CDR1 and CDR2 (germline): SGHRS, YFSETQ. V lost 4 bases and J 6 bases, leaving 17 bases between the germline ends. CDR3 size: 14 residues. The DNA of the CDR3 is TGCGCCAGCAGCGTCCTGGGCGAATCGCGCGAGCAGTACTTC. Protein: CASSVLGESREQYF.

The CDR3 DNA is TGTGCCAGCAGCATAATATCCTCAACTAATGAAAAACTGTTTTTT. It is translated as CASSIISSTNEKLFF. The rearrangement uses TRBV7-9 and TRBJ1-4; D is uncertain. The CDR3 consists of 15 residues. Germline CDR1 reads SEHNR; CDR2 reads FQNEAQ (reference sequence). The ends were cut back, 5 bases at V and 0 bases at J, with 10 bases in the middle.

CDR3 sequence: CASSSPTRQETQYF. Here the CDR3 DNA reads TGTGCCAGCAGCTCCCCCACCCGGCAAGAGACCCAGTACTTC. V gene TRBV7-2 combines with J gene TRBJ2-5; D not resolved. Germline assignment: CDR1 SGHTA and CDR2 FQGNSA. The CDR3 loop spans 14 amino acids. Trimming removed 4 bases at V and 2 bases at J, with 11 bases between.

This clone was seen once. The rearrangement uses TRBV29-1 and TRBJ2-2, with 8 bases identical to TRBD2. Germline V lookup: CDR1 SQVTM, CDR2 ANQGSEA. After removal of 4 bases from V and 1 base from J, the junction contained 2 bases not matched to a gene. The CDR3 runs 14 residues. In DNA, the CDR3 is TGCAGCGTTGCCCGGGGGGGGAACACCGGGGAGCTGTTTTTT. It yields the protein CSVARGGNTGELFF.

The chain uses TRBV4-3 and TRBJ2-3; 8 bases fit TRBD1. The trim removed 4 bases at V and 4 bases at J, leaving 7 bases unmatched. Germline V CDR1 and CDR2: LGHNA, YSLEER. The length of the CDR3 is 15 residues. DNA for the CDR3: TGCGCCAGCAGCCCCGACAGGGGTGCATCAGATACGCAGTATTTT. Its translation is CASSPDRGASDTQYF.

There are a few counts of this clone. The CDR3 is CASSLTSGGTGEQFF. The CDR3 DNA sequence: TGTGCCAGCAGCCTCACTAGCGGGGGGACCGGTGAGCAGTTCTTC. The V call is TRBV11-3, the J call TRBJ2-1; the match to TRBD2 covers 12 bases. The CDR3 totals 15 residues. CDR1 SGHNT and CDR2 YENEEA come from the germline V gene. J lost 9 bases, V lost 5 bases, and 8 bases had no gene match.

This sequence joins TRBV4-2 and TRBJ1-6, with 7 bases lining up with TRBD1. Trimming at V came to 4 bases and at J to 6 bases, leaving 9 bases not matched to a gene. This CDR3 has 16 amino acids. Germline V gene lookup returns CDR1 LGHNA and CDR2 YNFKEQ. The CDR3 DNA reads TGTGCCAGCAGCCCCGCGGCTAACAGGGGTAATTCACCCCTCCACTTT. This sequence encodes CASSPAANRGNSPLHF.

The rearrangement uses TRBV29-1 and TRBJ1-1; D gene uncertain. CDR3 length: 13 amino acids. Germline V gene sequence: CDR1 SQVTM, CDR2 ANQGSEA. The V end was cut by 5 bases, the J end by 3 bases, with 13 bases between. Here the CDR3 DNA reads TGCAGCGTTTCCTTCATCGGGGACACTGAAGCTTTCTTT. Its translation is CSVSFIGDTEAFF.

The gene calls are TRBV14 and TRBJ1-1, with 8 bases aligning to TRBD1. Germline V gene sequence: CDR1 SGHDN, CDR2 FVKESK. The ends lost 4 bases at V and 5 bases at J; junction bases unmatched: 3. The CDR3 is 13 residues long. The CDR3 DNA is TGTGCCAGCAGCCTCCGGACAGGGACTGAAGCTTTCTTT. It codes for CASSLRTGTEAFF.

The V and J genes are TRBV5-6 and TRBJ2-1; D unresolved. CDR3 length: 15 residues. CDR1 and CDR2 from the germline V gene are SGHDT and YYEEEE. Trimming removed 0 bases at V and 4 bases at J, with 11 bases between. The CDR3 reads CASSLGRRPYNEQFF. CDR3 bases: TGTGCCAGCAGCTTGGGAAGGAGACCTTACAATGAGCAGTTCTTC.

The gene calls are TRBV18 and TRBJ2-1, with 10 bases aligning to TRBD2. V lost 6 bases to trimming and J lost 7 bases; unmatched junction nucleotides: 9. The CDR3 extends over 15 amino acids. Germline V gives CDR1 KGHSH, CDR2 LQKENI. CDR3 nucleotides: TGTGCCAGCTCCCCAGCGGGACTAGCGTTGAATGAGCAGTTCTTC. This codes for CASSPAGLALNEQFF.

The chain couples TRBV6-1 to TRBJ1-1; D possibly corresponds to TRBD1 (6 bases). V was cut by 4 bases and J by 10 bases, with 22 bases left in between. CDR1 is MNHNS and CDR2 is SASEGT in the germline V gene. The CDR3 length is 15 residues. CDR3 coding DNA: TGTGCCAGCAGTGGCATGTCGACAGGCTCAAGGGGAGCTTTCTTT. It translates to CASSGMSTGSRGAFF.

A remark on this clone: The same CDR3 can be traced to other DNA sequences in this sample. The chain carries TRBV10-2 and TRBJ2-7; 9 nucleotides align to TRBD1. In germline, CDR1 is WSHSY, CDR2 SAAADI. The CDR3 loop spans 14 amino acids. J was trimmed by 7 bases and V by 4 bases; bases with no gene match: 8. CDR3: CASSAWGQGREQYF. The CDR3, as DNA: TGCGCCAGCAGTGCCTGGGGACAGGGCCGTGAGCAGTACTTC.

DNA of the CDR3: TGTGCCAGTAGTATAGACCTAGCGGGGGGAGGTGAGCAGTTCTTC. It yields the protein CASSIDLAGGGEQFF. This sequence joins TRBV19 and TRBJ2-1; 11 bases are shared with TRBD2. V lost 0 bases, J lost 9 bases, and 4 bases stayed unmatched. This CDR3 has 15 amino acids. Germline CDR1 and CDR2: LNHDA and SQIVND (reference sequence).

This clone was seen a few times. V usage is TRBV9 and J usage is TRBJ1-2, with TRBD1 as a possible D gene (6 bases). Per germline, CDR1 SGDLS and CDR2 YYNGEE. This CDR3 is 15 amino acids long. Trimming pared 4 bases from V and 8 bases from J, leaving 21 bases between. The CDR3: CASSPWDTRPFGYTF. The CDR3 nucleotides read TGTGCCAGCAGCCCCTGGGACACACGACCGTTCGGCTACACCTTC.

This clone has just a few counts. The chain recombines TRBV19 with TRBJ1-1; 7 positions agree with TRBD1. V was pared by 6 bases and J by 0 bases, with 4 bases of the junction left unmatched. The CDR3 runs 14 residues. CDR1 LNHDA and CDR2 SQIVND come from the germline V gene (reference sequence). CDR3 residues: CASRAQGVNTEAFF. The CDR3 region has the DNA TGTGCCAGTAGAGCGCAGGGGGTGAACACTGAAGCTTTCTTT.

The genes are TRBV6-1 and TRBJ1-5, with D uncertain. The V end was cut by 4 bases, the J end by 3 bases, with 13 bases between. From germline, CDR1 is MNHNS and CDR2 SASEGT. The CDR3 extends over 15 amino acids. CDR3 nucleotides: TGTGCCAGCAGTGTTGAGGGCGTGAACAATCAGCCCCAGCATTTT. Its translation: CASSVEGVNNQPQHF.